One sample yielded the 32 T cell receptor beta chains listed below, sequenced in a study of blood T cell repertoires in COVID-19. Libraries were prepared by immunoSEQ multiplex PCR; TCRdb keeps only in-frame clonotypes and omits some of them. The data show about 200,000 clones, with roughly 94% seen just once and approximately 0.69% held by the top ten. The specimen sequenced was peripheral blood. The receptors were gathered from a man aged 25 to 40 with COVID-19, enrolled during active disease.

The chain employs TRBV7-9 and TRBJ1-4; D gene ambiguous. The CDR3 loop spans 15 amino acids. Trimming took off 1 base at V and 4 bases at J, with 10 bases between the two ends. The germline gives CDR1 SEHNR, CDR2 FQNEAQ (reference sequence). CDR3 protein: CASSLDGGLNEKLFF. For the CDR3, the DNA is TGTGCCAGCAGCTTAGATGGAGGGCTTAATGAAAAACTGTTTTTT.

The chain recombines TRBV5-1 with TRBJ2-6; 10 bases line up with TRBD1. J was trimmed by 3 bases and V by 3 bases; bases with no gene match: 3. CDR1 is SGHRS, CDR2 YFSETQ, per germline. This CDR3 contains 16 residues. The CDR3 here is CASSWDRGYGANVLTF. The CDR3 nucleotides are TGCGCCAGCAGCTGGGACAGGGGTTATGGGGCCAACGTCCTGACTTTC.

The chain uses TRBV5-6 and TRBJ1-5, with unresolved D. The V end lost 4 bases, the J end lost 0 bases, and 20 bases lay between the germline ends. The CDR3 spans 18 residues. Germline-derived CDR1 and CDR2 are SGHDT and YYEEEE. CDR3: CASSGRGIRPDSNQPQHF. DNA of the CDR3: TGTGCCAGCAGCGGGAGAGGCATCCGTCCGGATAGCAATCAGCCCCAGCATTTT.

J is TRBJ1-3 and V is TRBV3-1 (or the pseudogene TRBV3-2); tentatively, D is TRBD1 (5 bases). Germline V gene lookup returns CDR1 LGHDT and CDR2 YNNKEL (reference sequence). V was clipped by 3 bases and J by 4 bases, with 16 bases between them. The CDR3 runs 16 residues. CDR3 sequence: CASSHRGGTQGNTIYF. In nucleotides, the CDR3 is TGTGCCAGCAGCCATCGGGGCGGGACGCAGGGAAACACCATATATTTT.

The V and J genes are TRBV4-2 and TRBJ2-7; 10 bases align to TRBD1. From germline, CDR1 is LGHNA and CDR2 YNFKEQ. The CDR3 runs to 17 residues. V lost 2 bases to trimming and J lost 1 base; unmatched junction nucleotides: 8. The CDR3 loop is CASSQPKPGQGSYEQYF. The CDR3 nucleotides are TGTGCCAGCAGCCAACCTAAACCGGGACAGGGGTCCTACGAGCAGTACTTC.

The chain is built from TRBV6-5 and TRBJ2-1; 8 nucleotides line up with TRBD2. This CDR3 comprises 14 residues. Trimming removed 3 bases from V and 9 bases from J; junction bases left unmatched: 7. Per the germline V gene, CDR1 is MNHEY and CDR2 is SVGAGI. CDR3 region: CASSYGGGTSEQFF. CDR3 DNA sequence: TGTGCCAGCAGTTATGGCGGGGGGACAAGTGAGCAGTTCTTC.

In its sample, this clone was seen a few times. V is TRBV6-2 or TRBV6-3 and J is TRBJ2-7; 8 nucleotides line up with TRBD2. This CDR3 is 14 amino acids long. Germline loops: CDR1 MNHEY, CDR2 SVGEGT. J was trimmed by 2 bases and V by 6 bases; bases with no gene match: 6. The CDR3 loop is CASSIAGPAYEQYF. DNA for the CDR3: TGTGCCAGCAGCATAGCGGGGCCCGCCTACGAGCAGTACTTC.

The CDR3 bases are TGCGCCAGCAGCACCCTCACAGGTCGGAACACTGAAGCTTTCTTT. This codes for CASSTLTGRNTEAFF. The V gene is TRBV5-1, the J gene TRBJ1-1; possible D gene TRBD1, 5 bases. The germline CDR1 and CDR2 sequences are SGHRS and YFSETQ. The CDR3 spans 15 residues. The V end lost 4 bases, the J end lost 1 base, and 14 bases lay between the germline ends.

The chain combines TRBV6-5 with TRBJ1-1; D remains ambiguous. Per the germline V gene, CDR1 is MNHEY and CDR2 is SVGAGI. This CDR3 spans 15 amino acids. V was shortened by 0 bases and J by 2 bases, with 10 bases between the two germline ends. CDR3 amino acids: CASSYSSGINTEAFF. The DNA for the CDR3 is TGTGCCAGCAGTTACTCATCGGGGATAAACACTGAAGCTTTCTTT.

This chain connects TRBV6-7 to TRBJ2-7; 8 bases align to TRBD1. TRBV6-7 is marked as an open reading frame, function uncertain. The CDR3 consists of 15 residues. Germline trimming cut 5 bases from V and 4 bases from J; bases unmatched to any gene: 10. The CDR3, as DNA: TGTGCCAGCAGTACTTACCCCCAGGGGGCGTACGAGCAGTACTTC. Amino acid sequence: CASSTYPQGAYEQYF.

V and J are TRBV12-3 or TRBV12-4 and TRBJ1-4, with a tentative D call TRBD1 (5 bases). The CDR3 is made up of 13 amino acids. The ends were cut back, 7 bases at V and 5 bases at J, with 11 bases in the middle. The CDR3 DNA reads TGTGCCAGCACCCGGGGGGGGAATGAAAAACTGTTTTTT. Protein sequence: CASTRGGNEKLFF.

The rearrangement uses TRBV6-6 and TRBJ2-2, with 12 bases lining up with TRBD2. Trimming cost V 2 bases and J 7 bases; bases outside gene matches: 5. The CDR3 has 16 amino acids. Germline V CDR1 and CDR2: MNHNY, SVGAGI (reference sequence). The CDR3 is CASSYPSGGAGGELFF. CDR3 DNA: TGTGCCAGCAGTTACCCTAGCGGGGGGGCTGGCGGGGAGCTGTTTTTT.

V is TRBV7-3 and J is TRBJ2-2; no firm D call. This CDR3 has 13 residues. Germline-derived CDR1 and CDR2 are SGHTA and FQGTGA. The V and J ends lost 3 bases and 7 bases respectively, with 9 bases between them. The CDR3 spells CASSFNPVGELFF. Written as DNA, the CDR3 is TGTGCCAGCAGCTTTAATCCGGTCGGGGAGCTGTTTTTT.

The chain uses TRBV3-1 (or the pseudogene TRBV3-2) and TRBJ2-1; 10 nucleotides line up with TRBD2. The CDR3 sequence is 15 residues long. Germline CDR1 LGHDT, CDR2 YNNKEL (reference sequence). The V segment lost 2 bases and the J segment 2 bases; nucleotides outside the gene matches: 0. Here the CDR3 DNA reads TGTGCCAGCAGCCAACTAGCGGGGGCCTACAATGAGCAGTTCTTC. Protein sequence: CASSQLAGAYNEQFF.

This clone was observed once. V usage is TRBV30 and J usage is TRBJ1-2; D is unclear. Germline CDR1 is GTSNPN and CDR2 is SVGIG (reference sequence). The V end lost 3 bases, the J end lost 4 bases, and 15 bases lay between the germline ends. This CDR3 comprises 14 residues. The CDR3: CAWRRGGSLYGYTF. DNA of the CDR3: TGTGCCTGGAGGAGAGGAGGGTCCCTCTATGGCTACACCTTC.

The chain couples TRBV9 to TRBJ2-5, with a tentative D call TRBD1 (6 bases). Trimming took off 0 bases at V and 1 base at J, with 10 bases between the two ends. This CDR3 region has 15 residues. CDR1 is SGDLS and CDR2 is YYNGEE in the germline V gene. The CDR3 nucleotides read TGTGCCAGCAGCGTAGAACCGGACAGCCAAGAGACCCAGTACTTC. Translating gives CASSVEPDSQETQYF. The whole variable domain, remainder taken from reference TRBV9 and TRBJ2-5, is DSGVTQTPKHLITATGQRVTLRCSPRSGDLSVYWYQQSLDQGLQFLIQYYNGEERAKGNILERFSAQQFPDLHSELNLSSLELGDSALYFCASSVEPDSQETQYFGPGTRLLVL.

The chain uses TRBV11-2 and TRBJ2-3, with 14 bases that match TRBD2. V lost 2 bases to trimming and J lost 2 bases; unmatched junction nucleotides: 6. CDR3 length: 18 amino acids. Germline CDR1 and CDR2: SGHAT and FQNNGV. The CDR3 DNA follows: TGTGCCAGCAGCTTACCGGGACTAGCGGGGGCGATCACAGATACGCAGTATTTT. Encoded protein: CASSLPGLAGAITDTQYF.

The rearrangement links TRBV4-1 to TRBJ1-6; 9 nucleotides match TRBD1. This CDR3 spans 17 amino acids. Germline lookup yields CDR1 MGHRA and CDR2 YSYEKL. V shed 1 base and J 11 bases; nucleotides not matched to a gene: 12. CDR3 sequence reads: CASSQATGGGLQAPLHF. DNA for the CDR3: TGCGCCAGCAGCCAAGCTACAGGGGGCGGTCTTCAAGCACCCCTCCACTTT.

The rearrangement uses TRBV11-3 and TRBJ2-5, with D hard to call. V was clipped by 1 base and J by 2 bases, with 17 bases between them. This CDR3 comprises 17 residues. Germline V gene lookup returns CDR1 SGHNT and CDR2 YENEEA. The CDR3 bases are TGTGCCAGCAGCTTAGGAAGTCGGTTGGAGAAACAAGAGACCCAGTACTTC. It translates to CASSLGSRLEKQETQYF.

This chain links TRBV5-1 with TRBJ2-1; possible D gene TRBD1, 6 bases. This CDR3 spans 15 amino acids. Per the germline V gene, CDR1 is SGHRS and CDR2 is YFSETQ. The V end was cut by 0 bases, the J end by 8 bases, with 15 bases between. The CDR3: CASSLVSTGNDEQFF. The DNA of the CDR3 is TGCGCCAGCAGCTTGGTCTCAACAGGGAACGATGAGCAGTTCTTC.

This chain joins TRBV4-2 and TRBJ1-5; D might be TRBD1 (6 bases). The V end lost 1 base, the J end lost 2 bases, and 12 bases lay between the germline ends. Looked up from germline, CDR1 is LGHNA and CDR2 is YNFKEQ. The CDR3 consists of 16 residues. The CDR3 DNA follows: TGTGCCAGCAGCCAAGCAACAGGGATAGGCAATCAGCCCCAGCATTTT. It is translated as CASSQATGIGNQPQHF.

The chain has TRBV5-4 and TRBJ1-2, with TRBD1 matching over 7 bases. The CDR3 consists of 14 residues. In germline, CDR1 is SGHNT, CDR2 YYREEE (reference sequence). With V trimmed by 4 bases and J by 5 bases, 8 bases remained unmatched. The CDR3 here is CASSGRTGEYGYTF. CDR3 in DNA: TGTGCCAGCAGCGGCAGGACAGGAGAATATGGCTACACCTTC.

The V and J genes are TRBV10-3 and TRBJ2-1; D remains unclear. This CDR3 contains 12 residues. Looked up from germline, CDR1 is ENHRY and CDR2 is SYGVKD. Trimming removed 1 base at V and 7 bases at J, with 5 bases between. CDR3 amino acids: CAISEFSNEQFF. CDR3 nucleotide sequence: TGTGCCATCAGTGAGTTCAGTAATGAGCAGTTCTTC.

This clone was detected only once. The CDR3 coding sequence is TGTGCCAGCAACGGGGGGGACTGGACTGAAGCTTTCTTT. Protein product: CASNGGDWTEAFF. V and J are TRBV2 and TRBJ1-1, with TRBD1 as a possible D gene (5 bases). Per the germline V gene, CDR1 is SNHLY and CDR2 is FYNNEI. The germline V and J ends were trimmed by 7 bases and 5 bases, with 14 bases remaining between them. CDR3 size: 13 residues. The whole variable domain, filled in from reference TRBV2 and TRBJ1-1, reads EPEVTQTPSHQVTQMGQEVILRCVPISNHLYFYWYRQILGQKVEFLVSFYNNEISEKSEIFDDQFSVERPDGSNFTLKIRSTKLEDSAMYFCASNGGDWTEAFFGQGTRLTVV.

In its sample, this clone was seen once. In DNA form, the CDR3 reads TGTGCCAGCAGTGCGAACCAAGGGGTGGCCCAGTACTTC. Protein product: CASSANQGVAQYF. The chain employs TRBV12-3 or TRBV12-4 and TRBJ2-5, with TRBD1 as a possible D gene (5 bases). This CDR3 is 13 amino acids long. V was shortened by 5 bases and J by 9 bases, with 16 bases between the two germline ends.

The rearrangement joins TRBV3-1 (or the pseudogene TRBV3-2) to TRBJ2-2, with no clear D. Deletions cut 1 base from V and 9 bases from J, with 12 bases between. CDR1 LGHDT and CDR2 YNNKEL come from the germline V gene (reference sequence). CDR3 length equals 14 residues. The CDR3 DNA reads as TGTGCCAGCAGCCAAGCGGCGGAAGTCCGGGAGCTGTTTTTT. Protein product: CASSQAAEVRELFF.

V gene TRBV10-1 combines with J gene TRBJ1-1; 7 bases align to TRBD1. The CDR3 is made up of 13 amino acids. The germline CDR1 and CDR2 sequences are WNHNN and SYGVQD (reference sequence). Trimming cost V 7 bases and J 3 bases; bases outside gene matches: 5. The CDR3 is CASNKDRDTEAFF. The CDR3 region has the DNA TGCGCCAGCAACAAAGACAGGGACACTGAAGCTTTCTTT.

The rearrangement uses TRBV9 and TRBJ2-7, with D hard to call. This CDR3 has 11 residues. Germline loops: CDR1 SGDLS, CDR2 YYNGEE. V lost 10 bases and J 3 bases, leaving 11 bases between the germline ends. The CDR3 region has the DNA TGTGCCGCTCAGGTGGGCTACGAGCAGTACTTC. Translation: CAAQVGYEQYF.

This clone occurred a few times. The rearrangement joins TRBV7-9 to TRBJ2-7, with D possibly being TRBD1 (6 bases). The CDR3 contains 16 residues. The ends were cut back, 5 bases at V and 5 bases at J, with 22 bases in the middle. Germline V CDR1 and CDR2: SEHNR, FQNEAQ (reference sequence). The CDR3 DNA is TGTGCCAGCAGCGGTCGGTCGGGTACAGGGAAAGACGAGCAGTACTTC. It is translated as CASSGRSGTGKDEQYF.

CDR3 bases: TGTGCCAGCAGTTACTCGGGCCGAGCCTACTATGGCTACACCTTC. Amino acid sequence: CASSYSGRAYYGYTF. V is TRBV6-5 and J is TRBJ1-2; D unresolved. V lost 0 bases to trimming and J lost 3 bases, with 11 bases between them. The CDR3 is 15 residues long. The V gene's germline CDR1 is MNHEY and CDR2 SVGAGI.

This clone was observed a single time. V gene TRBV6-5 combines with J gene TRBJ2-1, with 8 positions matching TRBD1. The CDR3 totals 14 residues. CDR1 MNHEY and CDR2 SVGAGI come from the germline V gene. The V gene end was trimmed by 8 bases and the J gene end by 5 bases; junction bases not matched to a gene: 8. As DNA, the CDR3 is TGTGCCAGCCAGGACAGGGCCATCAACAATGAGCAGTTCTTC. Its translation: CASQDRAINNEQFF.

The gene calls are TRBV6-5 and TRBJ2-7, with TRBD2 as a possible D gene (5 bases). Germline-derived CDR1 and CDR2 are MNHEY and SVGAGI. Trimming removed 8 bases at V and 10 bases at J, with 18 bases between. CDR3 length equals 12 residues. In DNA, the CDR3 is TGTGCCAGCGGGCCGGGGTCTTTAAACCAGTACTTC. This translates into CASGPGSLNQYF.